A single sample is the source of the 3 T cell receptor beta chains below, sequenced in a study of OX40 agonist ivuxolimab in advanced cancers. The assay was immunoSEQ multiplex PCR, and TCRdb's table has in-frame clones only and misses some. The repertoire holds about 49,000 clones, with about 81% as singletons. The sequences come from CD4+ or CD8+ T cells sorted from blood, collected in a trial of the OX40 agonist ivuxolimab. The receptors originated from an adult with an advanced solid tumor such as melanoma, head and neck, liver or kidney cancer.

The genes are TRBV10-3 and TRBJ2-1; TRBD2 matches at 10 bases. Trimming cost V 6 bases and J 8 bases; bases outside gene matches: 10. Germline loops: CDR1 ENHRY, CDR2 SYGVKD. The CDR3 length is 15 residues. The DNA of the CDR3 is TGTGCCATCAGGTCGAGCGGGAGGGCCTGGTATGAGCAGTTCTTC. Translating gives CAIRSSGRAWYEQFF.

This clone was seen only once. The chain combines TRBV27 with TRBJ1-1, with D tentatively TRBD1 (5 bases). Germline V gene lookup returns CDR1 MNHEY and CDR2 SMNVEV (reference sequence). V lost 8 bases and J lost 0, with 16 bases in between. The CDR3 covers 15 residues. CDR3 amino acids: CASAPPGGVNTEAFF. For the CDR3, the DNA is TGTGCCAGCGCTCCCCCCGGGGGTGTGAACACTGAAGCTTTCTTT.

The chain couples TRBV28 to TRBJ2-1; TRBD2 agrees at 7 bases. The CDR3 totals 12 residues. The germline CDR1 and CDR2 sequences are MDHEN and SYDVKM. The V segment lost 7 bases and the J segment 9 bases; nucleotides outside the gene matches: 6. The CDR3 DNA sequence: TGTGCCAGCAATGGCAGGGAGGGTGAGCAGTTCTTC. Amino acid sequence: CASNGREGEQFF. The full variable domain, with the rest looked up from reference TRBV28 and TRBJ2-1, is DVKVTQSSRYLVKRTGEKVFLECVQDMDHENMFWYRQDPGLGLRLIYFSYDVKMKEKGDIPEGYSVSREKKERFSLILESASTNQTSMYLCASNGREGEQFFGPGTRLTVL.